What follows are 14 T cell receptor beta chains derived from one specimen sequenced in a study of cytomegalovirus exposure and HLA in healthy donors. The PCR used 60 Vbeta and 13 Jbeta primers. Measured with immunoSEQ multiplex PCR; TCRdb has only the in-frame clones, and not every one. The sample shows some 190,000 clones, around 90% of them seen only once. Material: PBMCs. Every receptor here comes from a boy younger than 10 in good health and CMV-seronegative.

V usage is TRBV21-1 and J usage is TRBJ2-7; the D call of TRBD1 is as the table states it, not checked on the DNA. TRBV21-1 is annotated as a pseudogene. The CDR3 runs to 16 residues. CDR3 bases: TGTGCCAGCGGCAGATCGGACAGGGGAGACTCCTACGAGCAGTACTTC. Translating it yields CASGRSDRGDSYEQYF.

The chain is built from TRBV27 and TRBJ1-2, with TRBD1 identical over 11 bases. Germline loops: CDR1 MNHEY, CDR2 SMNVEV (reference sequence). The CDR3 totals 13 residues. After removal of 10 bases from V and 8 bases from J, the junction contained 9 bases not matched to a gene. The CDR3 DNA is TGTGCCACCGCTGGGGACAGGGGGAAAGGCTACACCTTC. This translates into CATAGDRGKGYTF.

J is TRBJ2-7 and V is TRBV5-1, with no clear D. Per the germline V gene, CDR1 is SGHRS and CDR2 is YFSETQ. The CDR3 runs 13 residues. The V end lost 0 bases, the J end lost 5 bases, and 9 bases lay between the germline ends. CDR3 region: CASSLAGFHEQYF. In DNA form, the CDR3 reads TGCGCCAGCAGCTTGGCGGGTTTTCACGAGCAGTACTTC. The variable domain in full, completed from reference TRBV5-1 and TRBJ2-7, reads KAGVTQTPRYLIKTRGQQVTLSCSPISGHRSVSWYQQTPGQGLQFLFEYFSETQRNKGNFPGRFSGRQFSNSRSEMNVSTLELGDSALYLCASSLAGFHEQYFGPGTRLTVT.

This chain uses TRBV15 with TRBJ1-1; 9 bases fit TRBD1. The CDR3 extends over 13 amino acids. V trimming: 8 bases; J trimming: 4 bases; junction bases outside the gene matches: 5. Germline V lookup: CDR1 LNHNV, CDR2 YYDKDF (reference sequence). The CDR3 spells CATARDRVTEAFF. In DNA form, the CDR3 reads TGTGCCACCGCACGGGACAGGGTCACTGAAGCTTTCTTT.

This clone has a single count. The chain carries TRBV29-1 and TRBJ2-1, with 14 bases that match TRBD2. Germline CDR1 is SQVTM and CDR2 is ANQGSEA. This CDR3 is built from 15 residues. The ends lost 6 bases at V and 3 bases at J; junction bases unmatched: 4. This chain's CDR3 is CSVSGTSGGYNEQFF. In DNA, the CDR3 is TGCAGCGTAAGCGGGACTAGCGGGGGCTACAATGAGCAGTTCTTC.

The rearrangement uses TRBV6-1 and TRBJ2-2; TRBD2 matches at 9 bases. V shed 4 bases and J 6 bases; nucleotides not matched to a gene: 6. The CDR3 loop spans 15 amino acids. Germline V gene lookup returns CDR1 MNHNS and CDR2 SASEGT. In nucleotides, the CDR3 is TGTGCCAGCAGTGCCGCCGGGACTAGCTCCGGGGAGCTGTTTTTT. The encoded protein is CASSAAGTSSGELFF.

A word on this clone: This sample also contains other DNA sequences that code for the same CDR3. The chain joins TRBV11-2 to TRBJ1-5; D gene unclear. This CDR3 has 13 amino acids. V was trimmed by 0 bases and J by 6 bases, leaving 6 bases between them. The V gene's germline CDR1 is SGHAT and CDR2 FQNNGV. In DNA form, the CDR3 reads TGTGCCAGCAGCTTAGATCTAAGTCAGCCCCAGCATTTT. Translated: CASSLDLSQPQHF.

This rearrangement joins TRBV2 to TRBJ1-1; D is unresolved. V was pared by 4 bases and J by 1 base, with 10 bases between. The CDR3 spans 14 residues. In germline, CDR1 is SNHLY, CDR2 FYNNEI. The CDR3 region has the DNA TGTGCCAGCAGTGTTGAAAGCGGGAACACTGAAGCTTTCTTT. Residues: CASSVESGNTEAFF.

This clone has only one observation. V usage is TRBV11-2 and J usage is TRBJ2-7, with D maybe TRBD2 (7 bases). The germline gives CDR1 SGHAT, CDR2 FQNNGV. The CDR3 is 17 residues long. V was cut by 7 bases and J by 2 bases, with 24 bases left in between. Here the CDR3 DNA reads TGTGCCAGCAACCGTCCTACAGGGCGCGGGGGAGCCTACGAGCAGTACTTC. Translation gives CASNRPTGRGGAYEQYF.

The gene calls are TRBV6-4 and TRBJ2-3; D is undetermined. There are 14 residues in the CDR3. From germline, CDR1 is MRHNA and CDR2 SNTAGT. V dropped 4 bases and J dropped 2 bases, with 10 bases sitting between them. The DNA of the CDR3 is TGTGCCAGCAGTGTTAGTCAATACACAGATACGCAGTATTTT. This codes for CASSVSQYTDTQYF.

This chain connects TRBV7-9 to TRBJ2-1; 8 nucleotides agree with TRBD2. The CDR3 is made up of 15 amino acids. Losses at the gene ends were 1 base for V and 7 bases for J; bases not matched to a gene: 6. Germline-derived CDR1 and CDR2 are SEHNR and FQNEAQ (reference sequence). The CDR3 DNA is TGTGCCAGCAGCTTAGTTGCGGGAGGAGGGAATGAGCAGTTCTTC. Protein sequence: CASSLVAGGGNEQFF.

V usage is TRBV9 and J usage is TRBJ1-2; weak D call: TRBD1 (6 bases). This CDR3 has 16 amino acids. Trimming cost V 6 bases and J 4 bases, with 22 bases left between them. Germline CDR1 reads SGDLS; CDR2 reads YYNGEE. The CDR3 loop is CASKGVGDTGVYGYTF. CDR3 coding DNA: TGTGCCAGCAAGGGGGTGGGGGACACGGGCGTCTATGGCTACACCTTC.

V is TRBV7-9 and J is TRBJ2-2, with D possibly being TRBD2 (6 bases). Trimming pared 5 bases from V and 0 bases from J, leaving 16 bases between. The germline gives CDR1 SEHNR, CDR2 FQNEAQ (reference sequence). This CDR3 region has 17 residues. CDR3 sequence reads: CASSTPTGGSNTGELFF. The DNA for the CDR3 is TGTGCCAGCAGCACTCCCACCGGGGGATCGAACACCGGGGAGCTGTTTTTT.

The V and J genes are TRBV19 and TRBJ2-3; TRBD2 agrees at 9 bases. Unmatched junction bases numbered 9, after V lost 6 bases and J lost 2 bases. CDR1 and CDR2 from the germline V gene are LNHDA and SQIVND (reference sequence). CDR3 size: 16 residues. CDR3 protein: CASRRVAGVTTDTQYF. For the CDR3, the DNA is TGTGCCAGTAGGAGAGTAGCGGGGGTGACCACAGATACGCAGTATTTT.